These T cell receptor beta chains were read from a single sample in a study of tissue T cells after allogeneic stem cell transplantation. Profiling relied on immunoSEQ multiplex PCR, and the TCRdb table lists in-frame clones only, not all of them. The sample lists about 550 clones, 73% occurring once. The sequencing used blood, collected at autopsy. The receptors shown here come from a female patient aged 18 to 49 with steroid-refractory graft-versus-host disease after an allogeneic stem cell transplant. Some T cells may be supplied by the graft donor. The CDR3 runs from the conserved cysteine through the conserved F or W. Each record gives: V gene, J gene, CDR3 protein.

v_call: TRBV12-3/TRBV12-4; j_call: TRBJ2-1; cdr3_aa: CASSLAGTNEQFF
v_call: TRBV12-3/TRBV12-4; j_call: TRBJ2-1; cdr3_aa: CASTRTEDNEQFF
v_call: TRBV27; j_call: TRBJ2-1; cdr3_aa: CASSAGTGTNEQFF
v_call: TRBV4-1; j_call: TRBJ2-7; cdr3_aa: CASSQVSTLLYEQYF
v_call: TRBV6-2/TRBV6-3; j_call: TRBJ2-2; cdr3_aa: CASSRAGGDTGELFF
v_call: TRBV6-6; j_call: TRBJ2-7; cdr3_aa: CASSNGQAYEQYF
v_call: TRBV10-2; j_call: TRBJ2-7; cdr3_aa: CASSEKETYEQYF
v_call: TRBV4-1; j_call: TRBJ2-1; cdr3_aa: CASSKSGGPYNEQFF
v_call: TRBV7-9; j_call: TRBJ1-4; cdr3_aa: CASSSPREKLFF
v_call: TRBV7-9; j_call: TRBJ2-5; cdr3_aa: CASSSFGTGELQETQYF
v_call: TRBV11-1; j_call: TRBJ2-3; cdr3_aa: CASSPTDTQYF
v_call: TRBV5-1; j_call: TRBJ2-7; cdr3_aa: CASSYQGWEQYF
v_call: TRBV27; j_call: TRBJ2-7; cdr3_aa: CASNNGGLEQYF
v_call: TRBV6-5; j_call: TRBJ2-1; cdr3_aa: CASSSAGGPYNEQFF
v_call: TRBV9; j_call: TRBJ2-7; cdr3_aa: CASSAAGTTYEQYF
v_call: TRBV27; j_call: TRBJ1-5; cdr3_aa: CASSLNKGYQPQHF
v_call: TRBV28; j_call: TRBJ2-3; cdr3_aa: CATSNAGPDTQYF
v_call: TRBV15; j_call: TRBJ2-1; cdr3_aa: CATSPWDFTLEQFF
v_call: TRBV6-1; j_call: TRBJ2-7; cdr3_aa: CASSEIGGITYYEQYF
v_call: TRBV7-9; j_call: TRBJ1-5; cdr3_aa: CASSLAGFGQPQHF
v_call: TRBV28; j_call: TRBJ2-3; cdr3_aa: CASSFLGDIRYTQYF
v_call: TRBV10-3; j_call: TRBJ2-1; cdr3_aa: CASSGLAYNEQFF